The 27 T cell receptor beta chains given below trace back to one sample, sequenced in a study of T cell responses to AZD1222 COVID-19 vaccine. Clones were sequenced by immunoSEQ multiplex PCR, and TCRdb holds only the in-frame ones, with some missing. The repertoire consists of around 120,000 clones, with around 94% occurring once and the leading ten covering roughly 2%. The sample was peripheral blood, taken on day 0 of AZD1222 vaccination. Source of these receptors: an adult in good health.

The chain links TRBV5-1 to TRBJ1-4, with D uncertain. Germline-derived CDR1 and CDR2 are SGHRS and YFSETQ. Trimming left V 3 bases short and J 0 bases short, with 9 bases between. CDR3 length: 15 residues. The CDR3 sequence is CASSSGRATNEKLFF. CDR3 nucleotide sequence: TGCGCCAGCAGCTCCGGTCGCGCAACTAATGAAAAACTGTTTTTT.

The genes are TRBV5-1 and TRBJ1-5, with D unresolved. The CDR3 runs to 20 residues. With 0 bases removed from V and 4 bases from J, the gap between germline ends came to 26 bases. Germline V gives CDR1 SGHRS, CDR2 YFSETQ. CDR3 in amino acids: CASSLVWPPKGESPNQPQHF. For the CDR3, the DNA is TGCGCCAGCAGCTTGGTTTGGCCTCCGAAAGGCGAATCGCCTAATCAGCCCCAGCATTTT.

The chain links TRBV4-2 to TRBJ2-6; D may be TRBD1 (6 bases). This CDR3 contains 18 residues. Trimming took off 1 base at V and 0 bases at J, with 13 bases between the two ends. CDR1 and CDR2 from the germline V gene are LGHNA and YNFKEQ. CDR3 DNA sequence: TGTGCCAGCAGCCAAGCTCGCAGGGGAACCTCTGGGGCCAACGTCCTGACTTTC. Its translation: CASSQARRGTSGANVLTF.

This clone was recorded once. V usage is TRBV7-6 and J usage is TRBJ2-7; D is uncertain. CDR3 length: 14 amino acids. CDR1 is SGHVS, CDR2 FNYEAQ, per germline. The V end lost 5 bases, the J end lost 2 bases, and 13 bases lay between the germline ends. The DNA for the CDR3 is TGTGCCAGCAGCACTGGGCACTCAGCCTACGAGCAGTACTTC. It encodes CASSTGHSAYEQYF.

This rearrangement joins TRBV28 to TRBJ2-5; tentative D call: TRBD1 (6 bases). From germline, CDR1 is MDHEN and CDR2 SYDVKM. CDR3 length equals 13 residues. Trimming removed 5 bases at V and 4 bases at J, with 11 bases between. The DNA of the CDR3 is TGTGCCAGCAGTCGTAACAGGGTAGAGACCCAGTACTTC. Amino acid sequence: CASSRNRVETQYF.

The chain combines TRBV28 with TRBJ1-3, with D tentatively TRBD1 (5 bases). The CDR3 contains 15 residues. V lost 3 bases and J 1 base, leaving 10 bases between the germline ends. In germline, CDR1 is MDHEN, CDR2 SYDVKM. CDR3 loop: CASSFRWGSGNTIYF. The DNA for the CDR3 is TGTGCCAGCAGTTTCCGGTGGGGGTCTGGAAACACCATATATTTT.

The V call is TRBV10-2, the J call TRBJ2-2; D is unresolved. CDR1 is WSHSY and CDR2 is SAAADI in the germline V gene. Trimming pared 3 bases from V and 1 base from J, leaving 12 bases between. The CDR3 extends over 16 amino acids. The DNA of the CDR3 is TGCGCCAGCAGTGATACGGACCCCCGGAACACCGGGGAGCTGTTTTTT. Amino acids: CASSDTDPRNTGELFF.

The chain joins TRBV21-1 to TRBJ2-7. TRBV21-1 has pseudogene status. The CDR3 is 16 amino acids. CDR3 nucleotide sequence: TGTGCCAGCAGCAAAACCCGGGCCCTGGGCCTCTACGAGCAGTACTTC. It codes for CASSKTRALGLYEQYF.

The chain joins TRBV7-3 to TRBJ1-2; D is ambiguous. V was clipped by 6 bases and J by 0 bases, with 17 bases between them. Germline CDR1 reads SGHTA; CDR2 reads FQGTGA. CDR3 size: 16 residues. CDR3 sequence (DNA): TGTGCCAGCAGTCTTACGACGGCCAAAGCTAACTATGGCTACACCTTC. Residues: CASSLTTAKANYGYTF.

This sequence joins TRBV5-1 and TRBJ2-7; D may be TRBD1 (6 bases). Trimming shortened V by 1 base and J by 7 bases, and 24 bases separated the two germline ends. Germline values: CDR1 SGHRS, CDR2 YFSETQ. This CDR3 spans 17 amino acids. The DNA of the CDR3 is TGCGCCAGCAGCTTGAGTGGTGTGGGGACACCCCTCGGGGAGCAGTACTTC. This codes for CASSLSGVGTPLGEQYF.

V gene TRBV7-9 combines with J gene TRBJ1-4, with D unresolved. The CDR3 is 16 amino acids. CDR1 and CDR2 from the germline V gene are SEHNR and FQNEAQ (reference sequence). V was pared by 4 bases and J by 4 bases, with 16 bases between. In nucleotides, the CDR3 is TGTGCCAGCAGCTCCCGCCAAGGAGGGTTTAATGAAAAACTGTTTTTT. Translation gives CASSSRQGGFNEKLFF.

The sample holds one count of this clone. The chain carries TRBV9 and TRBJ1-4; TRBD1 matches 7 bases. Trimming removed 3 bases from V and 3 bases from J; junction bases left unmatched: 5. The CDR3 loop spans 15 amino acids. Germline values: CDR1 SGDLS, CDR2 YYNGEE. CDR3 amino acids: CASSAKTGSNEKLFF. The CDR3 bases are TGTGCCAGCAGCGCTAAGACAGGGTCTAATGAAAAACTGTTTTTT.

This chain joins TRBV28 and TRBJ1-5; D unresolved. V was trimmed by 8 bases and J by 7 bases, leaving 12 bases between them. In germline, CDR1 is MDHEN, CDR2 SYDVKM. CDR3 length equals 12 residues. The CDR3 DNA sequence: TGTGCCAGCGAATGGGAAGGACAGCCCCAGCATTTT. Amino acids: CASEWEGQPQHF.

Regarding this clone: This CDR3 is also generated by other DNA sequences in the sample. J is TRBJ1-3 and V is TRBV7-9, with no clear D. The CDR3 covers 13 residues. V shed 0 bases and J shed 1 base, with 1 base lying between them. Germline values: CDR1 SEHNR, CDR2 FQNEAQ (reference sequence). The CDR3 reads CASSLASGNTIYF. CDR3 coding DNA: TGTGCCAGCAGCTTAGCATCTGGAAACACCATATATTTT.

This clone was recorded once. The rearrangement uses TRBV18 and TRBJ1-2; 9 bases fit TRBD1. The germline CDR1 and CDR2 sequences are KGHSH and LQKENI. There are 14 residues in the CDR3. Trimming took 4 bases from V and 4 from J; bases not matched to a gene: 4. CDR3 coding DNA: TGTGCCAGCTCACGGACAGGGGAGCCCTATGGCTACACCTTC. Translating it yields CASSRTGEPYGYTF.

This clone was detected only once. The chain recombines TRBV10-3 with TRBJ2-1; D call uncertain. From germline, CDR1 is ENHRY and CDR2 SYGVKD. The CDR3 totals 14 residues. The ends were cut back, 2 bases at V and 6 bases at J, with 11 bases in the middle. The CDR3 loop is CAISERTWGNEQFF. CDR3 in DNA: TGTGCCATCAGTGAGCGAACATGGGGCAATGAGCAGTTCTTC.

CDR3 sequence reads: CASSLTGASGRKPDTQYF. Here the CDR3 DNA reads TGTGCCAGCAGCTTAACGGGGGCTAGCGGGAGGAAACCAGATACGCAGTATTTT. This chain joins TRBV7-9 and TRBJ2-3; 11 bases line up with TRBD2. Per germline, CDR1 SEHNR and CDR2 FQNEAQ (reference sequence). After removal of 2 bases from V and 4 bases from J, the junction contained 11 bases not matched to a gene. This CDR3 region has 18 residues.

The CDR3 DNA sequence: TGTGCCAGCGATGGACTAGCGGGAGGGCCCTGGGATACGCAGTATTTT. This sequence encodes CASDGLAGGPWDTQYF. The chain carries TRBV21-1 and TRBJ2-3; the DNA was not used to check the table's D call, TRBD2. TRBV21-1 is listed as a pseudogene. The CDR3 covers 16 residues.

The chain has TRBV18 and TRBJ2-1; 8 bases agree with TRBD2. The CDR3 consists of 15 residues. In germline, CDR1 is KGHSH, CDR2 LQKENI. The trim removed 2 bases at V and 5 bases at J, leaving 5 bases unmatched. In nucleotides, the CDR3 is TGTGCCAGCTCACCAGGCGGGGGGCCCCACAATGAGCAGTTCTTC. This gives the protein CASSPGGGPHNEQFF.

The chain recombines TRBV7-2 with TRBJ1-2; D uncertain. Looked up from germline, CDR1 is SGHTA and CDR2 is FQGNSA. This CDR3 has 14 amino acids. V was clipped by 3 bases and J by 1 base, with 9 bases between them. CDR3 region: CASSFGVVNYGYTF. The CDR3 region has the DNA TGTGCCAGCAGCTTTGGGGTGGTTAACTATGGCTACACCTTC.

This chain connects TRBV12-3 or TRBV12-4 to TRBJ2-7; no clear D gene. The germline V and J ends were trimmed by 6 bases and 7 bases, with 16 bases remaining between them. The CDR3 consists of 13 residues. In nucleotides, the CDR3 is TGTGCCAGCAGCCCGCCAAGAGGAATTGAGCAGTACTTC. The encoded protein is CASSPPRGIEQYF.

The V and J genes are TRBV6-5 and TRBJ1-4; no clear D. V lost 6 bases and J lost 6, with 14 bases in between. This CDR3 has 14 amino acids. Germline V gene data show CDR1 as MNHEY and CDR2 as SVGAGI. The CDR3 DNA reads TGTGCCAGCAGGAATGAGGTTATCGATGAAAAACTGTTTTTT. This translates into CASRNEVIDEKLFF.

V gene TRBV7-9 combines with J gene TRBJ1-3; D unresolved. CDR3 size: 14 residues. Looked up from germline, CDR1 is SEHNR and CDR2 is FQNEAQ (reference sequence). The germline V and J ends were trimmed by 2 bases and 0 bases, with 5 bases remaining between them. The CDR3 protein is CASSLLGSGNTIYF. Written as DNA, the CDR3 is TGTGCCAGCAGCTTATTGGGCTCTGGAAACACCATATATTTT. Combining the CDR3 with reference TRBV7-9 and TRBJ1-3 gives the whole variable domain DTGVSQNPRHKITKRGQNVTFRCDPISEHNRLYWYRQTLGQGPEFLTYFQNEAQLEKSRLLSDRFSAERPKGSFSTLEIQRTEQGDSAMYLCASSLLGSGNTIYFGEGSWLTVV.

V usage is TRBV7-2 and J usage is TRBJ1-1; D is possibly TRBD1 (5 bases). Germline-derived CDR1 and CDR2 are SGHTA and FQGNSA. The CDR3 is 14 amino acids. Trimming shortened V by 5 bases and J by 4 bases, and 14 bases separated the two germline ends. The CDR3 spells CASSQSGALTEAFF. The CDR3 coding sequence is TGTGCCAGCAGCCAATCCGGGGCCCTCACTGAAGCTTTCTTT.

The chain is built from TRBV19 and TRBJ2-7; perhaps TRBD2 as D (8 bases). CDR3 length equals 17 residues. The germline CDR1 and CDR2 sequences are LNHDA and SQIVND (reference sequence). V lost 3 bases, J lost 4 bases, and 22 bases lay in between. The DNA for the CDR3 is TGTGCCAGTAGTATGCGCCCCCCGGGAGGGGGCCAGTACGAGCAGTACTTC. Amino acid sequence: CASSMRPPGGGQYEQYF.

Here the CDR3 DNA reads TGTGCCAGCAGCTTAGGGGACAGACCAGATACGCAGTATTTT. Amino acids: CASSLGDRPDTQYF. The gene calls are TRBV13 and TRBJ2-3; a possible D gene is TRBD1 (6 bases). Trimming stripped 0 bases from V and 4 bases from J, with 8 bases between. Germline-derived CDR1 and CDR2 are PRHDT and FYEKMQ (reference sequence). The CDR3 extends over 14 amino acids.

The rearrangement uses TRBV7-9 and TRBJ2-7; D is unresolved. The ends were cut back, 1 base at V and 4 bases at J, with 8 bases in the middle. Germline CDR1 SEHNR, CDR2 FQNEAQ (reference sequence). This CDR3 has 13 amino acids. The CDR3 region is CASSLVDGYEQYF. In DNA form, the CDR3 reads TGTGCCAGCAGCTTAGTCGACGGTTACGAGCAGTACTTC.